The 15 T cell receptor beta chains below all came from one sample that was sequenced in a study of glioma-infiltrating T cells after dendritic cell vaccination. Time point defined: after dendritic cell vaccination, including at tumor progression/relapse. Produced via immunoSEQ multiplex PCR; TCRdb's table is partial and in-frame only. The sample records 75,000 to 95,000 clones, 70% to 90% being singletons. The specimen was blood, collected after dendritic cell vaccination. Receptors originate from a human donor with glioblastoma.

This chain uses TRBV21-1 with TRBJ2-5; the table's D gene call, TRBD2, was not cross checked with the DNA. TRBV21-1 is tagged as a pseudogene. This CDR3 is built from 21 residues. The CDR3 DNA sequence: TGTGCCAGCAGCAAATCTTCTCTTGAGACTAGCGGGACCATCAACCAAGAGACCCAGTACTTC. Encoded protein: CASSKSSLETSGTINQETQYF.

The gene calls are TRBV19 and TRBJ2-7; TRBD1 aligns across 10 bases. J gave up 2 bases and V 3 bases, and 1 base lay outside the gene matches. The CDR3 spans 14 residues. Germline values: CDR1 LNHDA, CDR2 SQIVND (reference sequence). The CDR3 region has the DNA TGTGCCAGTAGTATCGGGACAGGGGCCTACGAGCAGTACGTC. Translation: CASSIGTGAYEQYV.

This rearrangement joins TRBV5-1 to TRBJ1-4, with 8 positions matching TRBD1. Losses at the gene ends were 6 bases for V and 8 bases for J; bases not matched to a gene: 12. CDR1 is SGHRS and CDR2 is YFSETQ in the germline V gene. The CDR3 length is 15 residues. CDR3 coding DNA: TGCGCCAGCACCCGGCAGGGACAGGCTCACGAAAAACTGTTTTTT. Translating it yields CASTRQGQAHEKLFF.

This clone has only one observation. V usage is TRBV5-1 and J usage is TRBJ2-3; a possible D gene is TRBD2 (5 bases). V shed 7 bases and J shed 2 bases, with 17 bases lying between them. The CDR3 is 15 amino acids. The germline gives CDR1 SGHRS, CDR2 YFSETQ. The CDR3 coding sequence is TGCGCCAGCTATACGGCCGTCGGGGTCACAGATACGCAGTATTTT. Encoded protein: CASYTAVGVTDTQYF.

The chain combines TRBV11-2 with TRBJ2-7; D is possibly TRBD1 (5 bases). From germline, CDR1 is SGHAT and CDR2 FQNNGV. The CDR3 extends over 17 amino acids. V lost 1 base and J lost 0, with 16 bases in between. The CDR3 DNA reads as TGTGCCAGCAGCTTAGTGAGGTGGGGCATTGGCTCCTACGAGCAGTACTTC. Amino acids: CASSLVRWGIGSYEQYF. The full variable domain, its missing parts supplied by reference TRBV11-2 and TRBJ2-7, is EAGVAQSPRYKIIEKRQSVAFWCNPISGHATLYWYQQILGQGPKLLIQFQNNGVVDDSQLPKDRFSAERLKGVDSTLKIQPAKLEDSAVYLCASSLVRWGIGSYEQYFGPGTRLTVT.

CDR3 protein: CASSPFGLAGDIQYF. The DNA of the CDR3 is TGTGCCAGCTCACCATTCGGACTAGCGGGAGACATTCAGTACTTC. The gene calls are TRBV18 and TRBJ2-4; 13 bases match TRBD2. Trimming cost V 2 bases and J 8 bases; bases outside gene matches: 3. The CDR3 sequence is 15 residues long. Germline lookup yields CDR1 KGHSH and CDR2 LQKENI.

This clone was counted a single time. V and J are TRBV4-2 and TRBJ2-3; 8 nucleotides align to TRBD2. CDR3 size: 17 residues. Per the germline V gene, CDR1 is LGHNA and CDR2 is YNFKEQ. After removal of 3 bases from V and 4 bases from J, the junction contained 12 bases not matched to a gene. The CDR3 sequence: CASSQHPGTRGADTQYF. The DNA for the CDR3 is TGTGCCAGCAGCCAGCACCCCGGGACTAGAGGGGCAGATACGCAGTATTTT.

This rearrangement joins TRBV4-2 to TRBJ2-1; 10 positions match TRBD2. Unmatched junction bases numbered 4, after V lost 2 bases and J lost 6 bases. There are 15 residues in the CDR3. The germline CDR1 and CDR2 sequences are LGHNA and YNFKEQ. DNA of the CDR3: TGTGCCAGCAGCCAAAAGCTAGCGGGAGCCAATGAGCAGTTCTTC. Its protein is CASSQKLAGANEQFF.

The chain links TRBV9 to TRBJ2-1, with 8 bases fitting TRBD2. The CDR3 is 16 residues long. V was pared by 3 bases and J by 4 bases, with 9 bases of the junction left unmatched. CDR1 is SGDLS and CDR2 is YYNGEE in the germline V gene. In DNA form, the CDR3 reads TGTGCCAGCAGCGGGGGAGCCGGGAGGGGGTACAATGAGCAGTTCTTC. Residues: CASSGGAGRGYNEQFF.

The chain couples TRBV30 to TRBJ2-2; D may be TRBD1 (6 bases). The germline gives CDR1 GTSNPN, CDR2 SVGIG (reference sequence). The CDR3 extends over 13 amino acids. Trimming removed 5 bases from V and 4 bases from J, with 11 bases in between. The CDR3 reads CAWDRSPTGELFF. The CDR3, as DNA: TGTGCCTGGGACAGGTCACCCACCGGGGAGCTGTTTTTT.

The V and J genes are TRBV11-2 and TRBJ2-7; 13 bases are shared with TRBD2. The CDR3 totals 17 residues. J gave up 3 bases and V 5 bases, and 10 bases lay outside the gene matches. Germline CDR1 is SGHAT and CDR2 is FQNNGV. The CDR3 DNA reads TGTGCCAGCAGCAACACCGGGGGACTAGCGGGGTTCTACGAGCAGTACTTC. It is translated as CASSNTGGLAGFYEQYF.

This clone was recorded only once. V gene TRBV15 combines with J gene TRBJ2-6; the D gene is possibly TRBD2 (5 bases). V lost 5 bases, J lost 0 bases, and 14 bases lay in between. The CDR3 sequence is 17 residues long. CDR1 is LNHNV, CDR2 YYDKDF, per germline (reference sequence). As DNA, the CDR3 is TGTGCCACCAGCGTCACACAAACTAGCTCTGGGGCCAACGTCCTGACTTTC. Translation gives CATSVTQTSSGANVLTF.

The chain joins TRBV6-1 to TRBJ1-3; D is perhaps TRBD1 (6 bases). Germline V gene data show CDR1 as MNHNS and CDR2 as SASEGT. The CDR3 has 14 residues. Trimming took off 6 bases at V and 0 bases at J, with 9 bases between the two ends. The CDR3: CASRDSFSGNTIYF. The CDR3 region has the DNA TGTGCCAGCAGGGACAGTTTCTCTGGAAACACCATATATTTT.

The chain carries TRBV19 and TRBJ1-1; perhaps TRBD1 as D (5 bases). Trimming pared 3 bases from V and 0 bases from J, leaving 11 bases between. The CDR3 consists of 15 residues. Germline CDR1 LNHDA, CDR2 SQIVND (reference sequence). DNA for the CDR3: TGTGCCAGTAGTATGAGGACACCAATGAACACTGAAGCTTTCTTT. Encoded protein: CASSMRTPMNTEAFF. The complete variable domain, with remaining parts taken from reference TRBV19 and TRBJ1-1, reads DGGITQSPKYLFRKEGQNVTLSCEQNLNHDAMYWYRQDPGQGLRLIYYSQIVNDFQKGDIAEGYSVSREKKESFPLTVTSAQKNPTAFYLCASSMRTPMNTEAFFGQGTRLTVV.

This sequence joins TRBV5-1 and TRBJ2-5, with TRBD1 matching over 7 bases. Germline trimming cut 4 bases from V and 13 bases from J; bases unmatched to any gene: 25. This CDR3 contains 17 residues. Germline assignment: CDR1 SGHRS and CDR2 YFSETQ. The CDR3 region has the DNA TGCGCCAGCAGCAACACGGGACAGCCAAGTAGCCCGCGTCAAGTGTACTTC. This translates into CASSNTGQPSSPRQVYF.